This T cell receptor beta chain was found in a study of cytomegalovirus exposure and HLA in healthy donors. Amplification used 60 Vbeta primers and 13 Jbeta primers. Generated by immunoSEQ multiplex PCR, the TCRdb table keeps only in-frame clones and is missing some. The sample yields about 93,000 clones, about 66% seen once. V dropped 1 base and J dropped 0 bases, with 13 bases sitting between them. Looked up from germline, CDR1 is MGHRA and CDR2 is YSYEKL. CDR3 size: 17 residues. Material: PBMCs. This chain uses TRBV4-1 with TRBJ1-5; D is unclear. This TCR derives from a boy between 10 and 17 years old in good health and CMV-seropositive. DNA of the CDR3: TGCGCCAGCAGCCAAGTCGGGAGGTCCCGTAGCAATCAGCCCCAGCATTTT. It codes for CASSQVGRSRSNQPQHF.